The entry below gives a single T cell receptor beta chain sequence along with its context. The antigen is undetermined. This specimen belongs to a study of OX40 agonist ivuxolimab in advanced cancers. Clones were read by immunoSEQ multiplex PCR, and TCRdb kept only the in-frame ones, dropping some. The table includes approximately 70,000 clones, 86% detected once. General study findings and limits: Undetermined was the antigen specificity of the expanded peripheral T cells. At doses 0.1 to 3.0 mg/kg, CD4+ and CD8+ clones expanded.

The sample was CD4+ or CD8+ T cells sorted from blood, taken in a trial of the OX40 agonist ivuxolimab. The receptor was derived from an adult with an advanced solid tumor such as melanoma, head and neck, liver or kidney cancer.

As DNA, the CDR3 is TGTGCCAGCAGCCTATCAACTAGCGGGGATAGGGGCACCGGGGAGCTGTTTTTT. It is translated as CASSLSTSGDRGTGELFF. V gene TRBV9 combines with J gene TRBJ2-2; 10 positions agree with TRBD2. The length of the CDR3 is 18 residues. J was trimmed by 4 bases and V by 4 bases; bases with no gene match: 13. Germline lookup yields CDR1 SGDLS and CDR2 YYNGEE.